Listed below are T cell receptor beta chains from one sample, sequenced in a study of CD8 T cells in ankylosing spondylitis. Each CDR3 protein gets one entry after TCRdb re-called the 5' RACE reads with MiXCR. In the table there are more than 250,000 distinct CDR3 sequences, under 8.5% of which are singletons. The source material was blood, either unsorted or a sorted T cell fraction (not recorded which). All receptors derive from a male donor with ankylosing spondylitis. Each CDR3 is given with its conserved first and last residue. Each record gives: J gene, clone size, V gene, D gene, CDR3 protein, CDR3 DNA. The D gene is left open where the match is weak. A row's size may be missing; if present it is once, few, many or a size class.

TRBJ2-1	NA	TRBV6-2/TRBV6-3	TRBD1	CASRGVRQGSSYNEQFF	TGTGCCAGCAGGGGGGTTCGACAGGGGAGCTCCTACAATGAGCAGTTCTTC
TRBJ2-1	few	TRBV9	TRBD1	CASSGPDRGYNEQFF	TGTGCCAGCAGCGGCCCCGACAGGGGCTACAATGAGCAGTTCTTC
TRBJ2-1	NA	TRBV5-6	NA	CASSYQGSSYNEQFF	TGTGCCAGCAGCTACCAGGGGAGTTCCTACAATGAGCAGTTCTTC
TRBJ2-5	many	TRBV4-1	TRBD2	CASSQDASGNQETQYF	TGCGCCAGCAGCCAAGATGCTAGCGGGAACCAAGAGACCCAGTACTTC
TRBJ2-3	NA	TRBV29-1	NA	CSVALSWTSTDTQYF	TGCAGCGTTGCCTTGAGCTGGACTAGCACAGATACGCAGTATTTT
TRBJ2-2	NA	TRBV12-3/TRBV12-4	TRBD2	CASILLAGVTGELFF	TGTGCCAGCATCTTGCTAGCGGGAGTAACCGGGGAGCTGTTTTTT
TRBJ2-1	NA	TRBV28	TRBD1	CASTGQGVHNEQFF	TGTGCCAGCACGGGACAGGGGGTCCACAATGAGCAGTTCTTC
TRBJ2-3	few	TRBV30	TRBD1	CAWSRGTGGRDTQYF	TGTGCCTGGTCTAGGGGGACAGGGGGCAGAGATACGCAGTATTTT
TRBJ2-7	many	TRBV20-1	TRBD1	CSLLVTPGQSSYEQYF	TGCAGCTTATTAGTTACCCCGGGACAGAGCTCCTACGAGCAGTACTTC
TRBJ2-7	NA	TRBV25-1	TRBD2	CASSEFGTSGRVEQYF	TGTGCCAGCAGTGAATTCGGGACTAGCGGACGGGTCGAGCAGTACTTC
TRBJ1-2	once	TRBV2	NA	CARREPTNYGYTF	TGTGCCAGAAGGGAACCTACTAACTATGGCTACACCTTC
TRBJ1-4	NA	TRBV3-1	NA	CASSQARGTRGGNEKLFF	TGTGCCAGCAGCCAAGCGCGGGGCACGAGAGGAGGTAATGAAAAACTGTTTTTT
TRBJ2-2	many	TRBV5-1	NA	CASRPGQNTGELFF	TGCGCCAGCAGACCAGGGCAGAACACCGGGGAGCTGTTTTTT
TRBJ1-1	many	TRBV5-5	NA	CASSLLSENTEAFF	TGTGCCAGCAGCTTGCTTTCAGAGAACACTGAAGCTTTCTTT
TRBJ2-3	NA	TRBV25-1	TRBD2	CASNDLSPGRASDTQYF	TGTGCCAGCAATGATCTCAGCCCGGGGAGGGCCTCAGATACGCAGTATTTT
TRBJ1-1	NA	TRBV5-1	NA	CASSLAGAAEAFF	TGCGCCAGCAGCTTAGCAGGGGCCGCTGAAGCTTTCTTT
TRBJ2-2	NA	TRBV4-3	NA	CASSQTSWNTGELFF	TGCGCCAGCAGCCAGACTAGTTGGAACACCGGGGAGCTGTTTTTT
TRBJ2-1	once	TRBV9	TRBD1	CTSGGTGRDEQFF	TGTACCAGCGGAGGGACAGGGCGGGATGAGCAGTTCTTC
TRBJ2-7	few	TRBV10-3	NA	CAISESMRKYYEQYF	TGTGCCATCAGTGAGTCGATGAGGAAATACTACGAGCAGTACTTC
TRBJ2-3	many	TRBV5-1	TRBD2	CASSLVFSGESTDTQYF	TGCGCCAGCAGCTTGGTGTTTAGCGGGGAAAGCACAGATACGCAGTATTTT
TRBJ1-3	many	TRBV29-1	NA	CSVEDRLGNTIYF	TGCAGCGTAGAGGACAGACTTGGAAACACCATATATTTT
TRBJ2-5	many	TRBV5-1	NA	CASSRDRTDQETQYF	TGCGCCAGCAGCCGAGACCGGACAGACCAAGAGACCCAGTACTTC
TRBJ2-1	many	TRBV7-6	NA	CASSLGGSINEQFF	TGTGCCAGCAGCTTAGGGGGGTCGATCAATGAGCAGTTCTTC
TRBJ1-1	NA	TRBV5-1	TRBD1	CASSSTGTGILGTEAFF	TGCGCCAGCAGCTCAACCGGGACAGGGATTCTGGGCACTGAAGCTTTCTTT
TRBJ2-7	NA	TRBV20-1	NA	CSASSRSYEQYF	TGCAGTGCCTCCTCCCGTTCCTACGAGCAGTACTTC
TRBJ1-1	NA	TRBV12-3/TRBV12-4	TRBD1	CASSADRGGTEAFF	TGTGCCAGCAGTGCGGACAGGGGAGGCACTGAAGCTTTCTTT
TRBJ1-1	medium-sized	TRBV6-1	NA	CASSPRHPGGTEAFF	TGTGCCAGCAGTCCTAGACACCCCGGAGGGACTGAAGCTTTCTTT
TRBJ2-3	many	TRBV25-1	NA	CASSEFDAGVSGTQYF	TGTGCCAGCAGTGAATTTGACGCCGGGGTTTCGGGTACGCAGTATTTT